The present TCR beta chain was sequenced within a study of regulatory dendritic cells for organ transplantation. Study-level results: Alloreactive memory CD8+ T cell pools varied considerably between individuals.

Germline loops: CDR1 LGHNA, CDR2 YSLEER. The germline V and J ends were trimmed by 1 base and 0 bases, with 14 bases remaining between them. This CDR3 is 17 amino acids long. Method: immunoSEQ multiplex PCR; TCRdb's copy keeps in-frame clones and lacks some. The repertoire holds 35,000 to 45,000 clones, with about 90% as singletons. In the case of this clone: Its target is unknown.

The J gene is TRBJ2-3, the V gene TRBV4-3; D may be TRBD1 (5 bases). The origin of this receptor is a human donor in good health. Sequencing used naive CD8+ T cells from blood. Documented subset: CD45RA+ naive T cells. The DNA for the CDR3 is TGCGCCAGCAGCCAAGGAGACGTTGACAGTAGCACAGATACGCAGTATTTT. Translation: CASSQGDVDSSTDTQYF.